The sample holds a few counts of the clone carrying this T cell receptor beta chain. Its matching antigen is unknown. Using its own MiXCR run on the 5' RACE reads, TCRdb lists one record per CDR3 protein. The data show over 50,000 distinct CDR3 sequences, under 7.5% seen once. Noted time point: sample taken at primary tumor resection. Donors were around 70 untreated early-stage non-small cell lung cancer patients. The CDR3 runs to 15 residues. Germline V gene data show CDR1 as SGHNT and CDR2 as YYREEE (reference sequence). V shed 5 bases, J shed 2 bases, and the junction held 7 bases outside the gene matches. These data belong to a study of spatial heterogeneity in lung cancer. Study details: Alpha-chain sequences were consistently detected less often than beta-chain sequences.

Study outcomes and limitations: Among blood samples, ubiquitous expanded tumor TCRs appeared more at resection than at follow-up.

The chain uses TRBV5-4 and TRBJ2-7, with 10 positions matching TRBD2. The sample was PBMCs, taken at surgery. This TCR was sampled from a female donor with early-stage non-small cell lung cancer. This CDR3 reads CASSSGLAAAYEQYF. In DNA form, the CDR3 reads TGTGCCAGCAGTTCCGGACTAGCGGCAGCCTACGAGCAGTACTTC.